This is a list of T cell receptor beta chains from one sample in a study of cytomegalovirus exposure and HLA in healthy donors. Libraries were prepared by immunoSEQ multiplex PCR; TCRdb keeps only in-frame clonotypes and omits some of them. The sample consists of around 130,000 clones, under 85% of them appearing once. Sequencing used PBMCs. These receptors originate from a man younger than 35 in good health and CMV-seropositive. The CDR3 runs from the conserved cysteine through the conserved F or W. D genes are given only for firm matches. Size is omitted from some rows. Given values are once, few, many or a class for expanded clones.

TRBJ1-2 TRBD1 NA TRBV7-9 CASSYGQAILHGYTF TGTGCCAGCAGCTATGGACAGGCCATTCTTCATGGCTACACCTTC
TRBJ1-1 NA NA TRBV5-1 CASSLGGSTEAFF TGCGCCAGCAGCTTGGGTGGGAGCACTGAAGCTTTCTTT
TRBJ2-1 NA NA TRBV28 CASSSTRTAPYNEQFF TGTGCCAGCAGTTCTACTCGGACAGCCCCATACAATGAGCAGTTCTTC
TRBJ2-2 TRBD2 few TRBV30 CAWTSGPRTGELFF TGTGCCTGGACTAGCGGGCCCCGCACCGGGGAGCTGTTTTTT
TRBJ2-7 TRBD2 NA TRBV7-3 CASSLAASGISSYEQYF TGTGCCAGCAGCTTAGCGGCTAGCGGGATCAGCTCCTACGAGCAGTACTTC
TRBJ2-1 TRBD1 once TRBV2 CASFKTGVNEQFF TGTGCCAGCTTTAAGACAGGGGTCAATGAGCAGTTCTTC
TRBJ2-5 TRBD1 NA TRBV19 CASSISDRGETQYF TGTGCCAGTAGTATATCCGACAGGGGAGAGACCCAGTACTTC
TRBJ1-1 TRBD1 NA TRBV18 CASSPGQGRHTEAFF TGTGCCAGCTCACCCGGACAGGGAAGGCACACTGAAGCTTTCTTT
TRBJ2-7 TRBD1 NA TRBV6-1 CASSEMGQETYEQYF TGTGCCAGCAGTGAAATGGGACAGGAAACCTACGAGCAGTACTTC
TRBJ2-3 TRBD2 NA TRBV30 CAWSSGGGATDTQYF TGTGCCTGGAGCTCCGGGGGGGGCGCGACAGATACGCAGTATTTT
TRBJ1-4 TRBD1 once TRBV5-5 CASSLELGRGLATNEKLFF TGTGCCAGCAGCTTGGAACTGGGCAGGGGGCTAGCGACTAATGAAAAACTGTTTTTT
TRBJ2-3 TRBD1 NA TRBV11-2 CASSSLGQGATDTQYF TGTGCCAGCAGCTCCTTAGGACAGGGGGCGACAGATACGCAGTATTTT
TRBJ2-3 NA NA TRBV4-2 CASSQGTSSYTDTQYF TGTGCCAGCAGCCAAGGTACTAGCAGTTACACAGATACGCAGTATTTT
TRBJ1-2 NA NA TRBV11-2 CASSSVRDVSGYTF TGTGCCAGCAGCTCTGTCAGGGATGTGAGTGGCTACACCTTC
TRBJ1-2 NA NA TRBV5-1 CASSPHRVNYGYTF TGCGCCAGCAGCCCACACAGGGTTAACTATGGCTACACCTTC
TRBJ1-5 NA NA TRBV7-9 CASSLGAGAANQPQHF TGTGCCAGCAGCTTAGGCGCGGGGGCCGCCAATCAGCCCCAGCATTTT
TRBJ1-1 NA NA TRBV11-2 CASTRGGTMGTEAFF TGTGCCAGCACCCGCGGGGGGACGATGGGGACTGAAGCTTTCTTT
TRBJ2-7 TRBD1 NA TRBV27 CAIRTGKEQYF TGTGCCATCCGGACAGGGAAGGAGCAGTACTTC
TRBJ2-7 TRBD1 NA TRBV19 CASSGGGATYEQYF TGTGCCAGCTCAGGGGGTGGCGCTACCTACGAGCAGTACTTC
TRBJ2-5 NA NA TRBV2 CASSEESSVVSETQYF TGTGCCAGCAGTGAAGAATCTAGCGTAGTTTCGGAGACCCAGTACTTC
TRBJ1-1 NA NA TRBV6-5 CASSYDNVGSAEAFF TGTGCCAGCAGTTACGACAATGTAGGATCGGCTGAAGCTTTCTTT
TRBJ1-4 TRBD1 NA TRBV6-1 CASSEGWDRGEKLFF TGTGCCAGCAGTGAGGGTTGGGACAGAGGCGAAAAACTGTTTTTT
TRBJ2-1 TRBD2 NA TRBV19 CASSIWTSGGPSYNEQFF TGTGCCAGTAGTATCTGGACTAGCGGGGGGCCCTCCTACAATGAGCAGTTCTTC
TRBJ1-1 NA few TRBV5-6 CASSLYTLNTEAFF TGTGCCAGCAGCTTGTACACCCTGAACACTGAAGCTTTCTTT
TRBJ2-1 TRBD2 NA TRBV15 CATSRAGGLAGVEQFF TGTGCCACCAGCAGAGCAGGCGGGCTAGCGGGAGTTGAGCAGTTCTTC
TRBJ2-1 NA NA TRBV2 CASSVWGDEQFF TGTGCCAGCAGTGTCTGGGGCGATGAGCAGTTCTTC
TRBJ2-5 NA NA TRBV18 CASSQPARYQETQYF TGTGCCAGCTCACAACCGGCGCGGTACCAAGAGACCCAGTACTTC
TRBJ2-1 NA NA TRBV13 CASSPRLAGEFF TGTGCCAGCAGCCCAAGACTGGCGGGCGAGTTCTTC
TRBJ2-7 TRBD2 NA TRBV7-9 CASGGAWEQYF TGTGCCTCGGGGGGGGCGTGGGAGCAGTACTTC
TRBJ2-2 NA NA TRBV18 CASSPRRTGELFF TGTGCCAGCTCACCACGGCGGACCGGGGAGCTGTTTTTT
TRBJ1-5 TRBD1 NA TRBV5-1 CASSLGQGNSNQPQHF TGCGCCAGCAGCTTGGGACAGGGAAATAGCAATCAGCCCCAGCATTTT
TRBJ2-2 NA NA TRBV5-1 CASSSLGSGELFF TGCGCCAGCAGCTCCCTTGGCTCCGGGGAGCTGTTTTTT
TRBJ2-1 NA NA TRBV4-2 CASSQEGVVNEQFF TGTGCCAGCAGCCAAGAAGGGGTAGTCAATGAGCAGTTCTTC
TRBJ2-6 NA NA TRBV28 CASTQFAGANVLTF TGTGCCAGCACCCAATTTGCTGGGGCCAACGTCCTGACTTTC
TRBJ2-3 TRBD2 NA TRBV10-1 CASSEAGDLTDTQYF TGCGCCAGCAGTGAAGCGGGGGACTTGACAGATACGCAGTATTTT
TRBJ1-1 NA few TRBV20-1 CSARGLSEAFF TGCAGTGCTAGAGGGTTGAGTGAAGCTTTCTTT
TRBJ2-7 TRBD2 few TRBV5-4 CASSLGPLAGGQEQYF TGTGCCAGCAGCTTGGGGCCTCTAGCGGGGGGACAGGAGCAGTACTTC
TRBJ1-1 TRBD1 NA TRBV9 CASSHNPGGHTEAFF TGTGCCAGCAGCCACAACCCAGGGGGGCACACTGAAGCTTTCTTT
TRBJ2-7 TRBD2 NA TRBV2 CASSDKRGSYEQYF TGTGCCAGCAGTGACAAGCGGGGGTCCTACGAGCAGTACTTC
TRBJ1-3 NA NA TRBV19 CASTTGYDTIYF TGTGCCAGTACAACAGGGTACGACACCATATATTTT
TRBJ2-2 TRBD1 few TRBV29-1 CSGTGGMDTGELFF TGCAGCGGCACAGGGGGCATGGACACCGGGGAGCTGTTTTTT
TRBJ1-1 NA NA TRBV7-9 CASSSRGVGTEAFF TGTGCCAGCAGCTCCAGGGGTGTGGGCACTGAGGCTTTCTTT
TRBJ2-3 NA NA TRBV28 CASSSLPDTQYF TGTGCCAGCAGTTCCCTCCCAGATACGCAGTATTTT
TRBJ2-7 NA NA TRBV20-1 CSVRLRKQYF TGCAGTGTCCGCCTGAGGAAGCAGTACTTC
TRBJ2-2 NA NA TRBV14 CASSQVPVTNTGELFF TGTGCCAGCAGCCAAGTTCCGGTTACGAACACCGGGGAGCTGTTTTTT
TRBJ1-5 TRBD1 NA TRBV4-1 CASSQEDRGTQPQHF TGCGCCAGCAGCCAAGAAGACAGGGGGACTCAGCCCCAGCATTTT